This TCR beta chain was sequenced for a study of shared clonotypes between healthy human individuals (dated by TCRdb to the early 2020s). Regarding the study in general: The cohort included a few men and a couple of women between 18 and 49 years of age. For each donor, three plates each were used for CD4 naive and CD4 memory, two plates were used for CD8 naive, and one plate was used for CD8 memory. To increase sequencing depth and limit assay-specific biases, TCR repertoire library preparation and sequencing were carried out by different laboratories using diverse techniques. Per donor, leukapheresis produced somewhere between about 0.94 and 9 billion PBMCs. To estimate repertoire size and how much clonotype sharing occurs between individuals, the study deeply sequenced the blood TCR repertoires of roughly 5 healthy adults. On the study overall, not on this receptor specifically: Pairwise subsampling indicated that sequencing depth was expected to affect the degree of clonotype sharing among donors. Rarefaction of sorted-subset datasets indicated incomplete sequencing despite the large sequencing depth. Larger estimated clonotype richness was generally found for naive subsets than for memory subsets. Because the study included only a small number of donors, the genetic and exposure-history diversity represented was limited. Sampling was limited to blood, and TCR repertoires in tissue likely differ from TCR repertoires in blood. Clonotypes shared by all four sorted-subset donors showed higher generation probabilities than non-shared clonotypes. Sharing across several donors was observed for around 4.8% of naive CD4, over 3% of naive CD8, 2% to 2.5% of memory CD4, and around 0.42% of memory CD8 clonotypes.

This clone was seen only once. It has no known antigen specificity. Per-base quality was not reported, and no clone a single base away is much larger than it. CD8 naive samples were CD45RO-negative cells positively selected for CCR7, giving a CD45RA+CCR7+ population that excluded TemRA cells. Healthy HIV-negative adults with no recently reported acute infections or vaccinations were included as donors. Only Caucasian adults living in Nashville, Tennessee, USA were represented among the donors. Blood was collected by leukapheresis, and PBMCs were isolated by Ficoll-Histopaque density gradient centrifugation and then cryopreserved in liquid nitrogen vapor phase. Analytical flow cytometry was used to check the purity and quantity of every magnetically sorted T cell population. From each sorted fraction, genomic DNA was isolated and quantified by UV absorbance on a Nanodrop 2000c. Using the deep immunoSEQ assay, TCR CDR3 regions were amplified from genomic DNA by multiplex PCR. For each cell subset, the extracted genomic DNA was distributed evenly across all wells of several immunoSEQ 96-well plates, and each plate served as one replicate. For sorted subsets, each replicate PCR was loaded with approximately 190 ng genomic DNA, equivalent to about 33,000 T cell genomes. Purified libraries were quantified with a Qubit 3.0 fluorometer, sized on a Bioanalyzer 2100, and re-quantified with the KAPA Library Quantification kit. Every immunoSEQ 96-well plate was sequenced on a separate single-read 150-cycle Illumina NextSeq 550 flow cell. Processing in the source paper ran as follows. Because only junctional sequences without quality scores were contained in the immunoSEQ output, filtering matching that applied to full-length reads could not be performed. To assign V/J genes and CDR3, sequences were annotated using PyIR, a Python wrapper for IgBLAST v1.9, with IMGT germline references. Any read was removed if the V/J assignment was weak (E-value above 1e-6), the CDR3 was missing, or the read contained stop codons, out-of-frame junctions, or ambiguous translated residues. V3J clonotypes were defined as sequences sharing an identical inferred V gene, J gene, and CDR3 amino acid sequence. Percentage overlap between repertoires was computed as shared unique clonotypes divided by the size of the smaller repertoire. RTK rarefaction, the Chao1 estimator, and Recon v2.1 estimates of unobserved clonotypes were used to assess repertoire richness. For all TCRbeta clonotypes obtained by the gDNA method from four donors, generation probabilities were computed with OLGA. What TCRdb holds here is the immuneACCESS table cut down to in-frame rearrangements. Part of the clones is not present; checked against another copy, under half of the missing clones reflect an unresolved V gene, and the others are unexplained. V and J calls plus clone size are reproduced from that table; the DNA served to infer D and trimming. For this sample the table gives about 1.9 million clones, of which 90% to 95% were detected only once. The ten largest account for about 1.7% of the sample.

The CDR3 spans 13 residues, from the cysteine through the phenylalanine. The CDR3 DNA has 39 bases and is translated from base 1. CDR1 and CDR2 (MNHNS, SASEGT) derive from the germline V gene. Trimming leaves V shorter by 6 bases and J shorter by 7 bases, with the junction holding 7 bases beyond the gene matches. The sample comprised naive CD8+ T cells from PBMCs. The cell subset or site tag for this specimen amounts to: CD45RA+CCR7+. The chain uses TRBV6-1 and TRBJ1-2; TRBD1 aligns with 8 central bases. The source is a young man in good health. Some clones in this sample may be carry-over from other donors' samples. The bases read TGTGCCAGCAGGGCAGGGGGCGAAGGTGGCTACACCTTC. This gives the protein CASRAGGEGGYTF.